The 30 T cell receptor beta chains listed next were all sequenced from one sample in a study of OX40 agonist ivuxolimab in advanced cancers. Clones were sequenced by immunoSEQ multiplex PCR, and TCRdb holds only the in-frame ones, with some missing. The table has 60,000 to 75,000 clones, 84% seen once. The sequences come from CD4+ or CD8+ T cells sorted from blood, collected in a trial of the OX40 agonist ivuxolimab. These receptors all come from an adult with an advanced solid tumor such as melanoma, head and neck, liver or kidney cancer.

The rearrangement links TRBV9 to TRBJ2-7, with D maybe TRBD1 (5 bases). Trimming shortened V by 3 bases and J by 0 bases, and 7 bases separated the two germline ends. CDR1 is SGDLS and CDR2 is YYNGEE in the germline V gene. The CDR3 is 13 amino acids. CDR3 protein: CASSGDSSYEQYF. CDR3 coding DNA: TGTGCCAGCAGCGGCGACAGCTCCTACGAGCAGTACTTC.

The chain joins TRBV2 to TRBJ2-7, with 8 nucleotides matching TRBD2. CDR3 length: 13 amino acids. The trim removed 5 bases at V and 4 bases at J, leaving 4 bases unmatched. Germline V gene data show CDR1 as SNHLY and CDR2 as FYNNEI. CDR3 DNA: TGTGCCAGCAGTCCATCGGGGGGGTACGAGCAGTACTTC. This translates into CASSPSGGYEQYF.

The chain carries TRBV5-1 and TRBJ1-1; a weak D match, TRBD1 (5 bases). V was cut by 5 bases and J by 1 base, with 12 bases left in between. The germline V gene encodes CDR1 SGHRS and CDR2 YFSETQ. The CDR3 runs 14 residues. The CDR3 protein is CASSSGRGNTEAFF. In DNA, the CDR3 is TGCGCCAGCAGTTCAGGGAGAGGGAACACTGAAGCTTTCTTT. Looking up the rest from reference TRBV5-1 and TRBJ1-1 gives the full variable domain: KAGVTQTPRYLIKTRGQQVTLSCSPISGHRSVSWYQQTPGQGLQFLFEYFSETQRNKGNFPGRFSGRQFSNSRSEMNVSTLELGDSALYLCASSSGRGNTEAFFGQGTRLTVV.

This rearrangement joins TRBV2 to TRBJ2-4, with D possibly matching TRBD1 (5 bases). Trimming pared 1 base from V and 4 bases from J, leaving 5 bases between. The CDR3 totals 13 residues. CDR1 SNHLY and CDR2 FYNNEI come from the germline V gene. The CDR3 region has the DNA TGTGCCAGCAGTGAAGGGACAAAAAACATTCAGTACTTC. Its translation is CASSEGTKNIQYF.

The chain couples TRBV7-2 to TRBJ2-2, with 8 bases identical to TRBD2. This CDR3 is 17 amino acids long. J was trimmed by 2 bases and V by 4 bases; bases with no gene match: 9. Germline values: CDR1 SGHTA, CDR2 FQGNSA. CDR3 nucleotide sequence: TGTGCCAGCAGCTCCTTCGCCCTAGCGGGTAACACCGGGGAGCTGTTTTTT. It translates to CASSSFALAGNTGELFF.

A few counts support this clone. The chain combines TRBV5-1 with TRBJ2-7; the D is unclear. Germline-derived CDR1 and CDR2 are SGHRS and YFSETQ. V was trimmed by 4 bases and J by 6 bases, leaving 11 bases between them. This CDR3 contains 12 residues. The CDR3 bases are TGCGCCAGCAGCCCCCCGGGTCTCGAGCAGTACTTC. The encoded protein is CASSPPGLEQYF. The full variable domain, rest sourced from reference TRBV5-1 and TRBJ2-7, is KAGVTQTPRYLIKTRGQQVTLSCSPISGHRSVSWYQQTPGQGLQFLFEYFSETQRNKGNFPGRFSGRQFSNSRSEMNVSTLELGDSALYLCASSPPGLEQYFGPGTRLTVT.

The chain is built from TRBV5-8 and TRBJ2-3, with 10 bases lining up with TRBD2. CDR3 size: 19 residues. Germline CDR1 is SGHTS and CDR2 is YDEGEE. V gave up 0 bases and J gave up 0 bases; unmatched junction bases: 10. CDR3 DNA: TGTGCCAGCAGCTTGGCCCTAGCGGGGGCCTTTACTAGCACAGATACGCAGTATTTT. Translation gives CASSLALAGAFTSTDTQYF.

V gene TRBV5-5 combines with J gene TRBJ1-1, with 7 bases fitting TRBD1. Losses at the gene ends were 0 bases for V and 10 bases for J; bases not matched to a gene: 12. CDR3 length: 15 residues. Germline V gene lookup returns CDR1 SGHKS and CDR2 YYEKEE (reference sequence). The CDR3 nucleotides are TGTGCCAGCAGCTTGGTGGGTCAAGGGGGCGCGTCAGCTTTCTTT. Protein product: CASSLVGQGGASAFF.

This chain uses TRBV4-2 with TRBJ1-1, with D possibly TRBD1 on 5 matching bases. V lost 4 bases to trimming and J lost 3 bases, with 24 bases between them. CDR3 length: 18 amino acids. Germline CDR1 and CDR2: LGHNA and YNFKEQ. The CDR3 loop is CASSPQSASQGRHTEAFF. As DNA, the CDR3 is TGTGCCAGCAGCCCGCAGAGCGCAAGTCAGGGACGGCACACTGAAGCTTTCTTT.

V and J are TRBV7-2 and TRBJ1-6; 10 positions match TRBD1. The trim removed 5 bases at V and 9 bases at J, leaving 10 bases unmatched. CDR1 and CDR2 from the germline V gene are SGHTA and FQGNSA. This CDR3 comprises 16 residues. In DNA, the CDR3 is TGTGCCAGCAGCCAAAGGCGGACAGGGGGGGGTTCACCCCTCCACTTT. Protein sequence: CASSQRRTGGGSPLHF.

The chain has TRBV19 and TRBJ2-1; possibly TRBD2 for D (5 bases). Germline lookup yields CDR1 LNHDA and CDR2 SQIVND (reference sequence). V lost 0 bases, J lost 9 bases, and 15 bases lay in between. This CDR3 region has 15 residues. The CDR3 DNA sequence: TGTGCCAGTAGTATAGATAACCGGCGGGTGAGTGAGCAGTTCTTC. Protein sequence: CASSIDNRRVSEQFF.

The chain has TRBV4-2 and TRBJ1-4; D is possibly TRBD1 (5 bases). Trimming left V 3 bases short and J 3 bases short, with 8 bases between. The germline gives CDR1 LGHNA, CDR2 YNFKEQ. The CDR3 consists of 14 residues. The CDR3 DNA sequence: TGTGCCAGCAGCCACGTAGGGGCTAATGAAAAACTGTTTTTT. Amino acids: CASSHVGANEKLFF.

The rearrangement uses TRBV29-1 and TRBJ1-2; D may be TRBD1 (5 bases). CDR3 length: 11 residues. V lost 6 bases, J lost 2 bases, and 7 bases lay in between. Germline V gene lookup returns CDR1 SQVTM and CDR2 ANQGSEA. The CDR3, as DNA: TGCAGCGTGACAGCGAACTATGGCTACACCTTC. It specifies CSVTANYGYTF.

V usage is TRBV6-6 and J usage is TRBJ2-3, with D unresolved. The V end was cut by 5 bases, the J end by 4 bases, with 10 bases between. Germline V gene lookup returns CDR1 MNHNY and CDR2 SVGAGI (reference sequence). The CDR3 spans 13 residues. The CDR3 loop is CASSGVGSDTQYF. In DNA form, the CDR3 reads TGTGCCAGCAGTGGTGTCGGCTCAGATACGCAGTATTTT.

J is TRBJ2-7 and V is TRBV5-4, with 7 bases that match TRBD2. The CDR3 is made up of 14 amino acids. CDR1 and CDR2 from the germline V gene are SGHNT and YYREEE (reference sequence). V gave up 3 bases and J gave up 0 bases; unmatched junction bases: 3. CDR3 bases: TGTGCCAGCAGCTCCGCTAGCGGCTCCTACGAGCAGTACTTC. This translates into CASSSASGSYEQYF.

The chain links TRBV28 to TRBJ1-1, with 7 bases aligning to TRBD1. This CDR3 spans 14 amino acids. From germline, CDR1 is MDHEN and CDR2 SYDVKM. The trim removed 5 bases at V and 4 bases at J, leaving 7 bases unmatched. In DNA, the CDR3 is TGTGCCAGCAGTCCAGGGACAGCCCTCACTGAAGCTTTCTTT. Its translation is CASSPGTALTEAFF. Using reference TRBV28 and TRBJ1-1 for the parts outside the CDR3, the full variable domain is DVKVTQSSRYLVKRTGEKVFLECVQDMDHENMFWYRQDPGLGLRLIYFSYDVKMKEKGDIPEGYSVSREKKERFSLILESASTNQTSMYLCASSPGTALTEAFFGQGTRLTVV.

The gene calls are TRBV10-3 and TRBJ1-1, with TRBD1 matching 9 bases. The germline V gene has CDR1 ENHRY and CDR2 SYGVKD. CDR3 length: 15 amino acids. V was pared by 5 bases and J by 2 bases, with 6 bases of the junction left unmatched. This CDR3 reads CAISPGQGTNTEAFF. The CDR3 nucleotides read TGTGCCATCAGTCCGGGACAGGGAACAAACACTGAAGCTTTCTTT.

Only a few counts were recorded for this clone. The chain employs TRBV14 and TRBJ1-6, with D hard to call. Trimming took off 1 base at V and 7 bases at J, with 8 bases between the two ends. The germline gives CDR1 SGHDN, CDR2 FVKESK. This CDR3 has 14 residues. The CDR3 bases are TGTGCCAGCAGCCAAGGACGAGCAAATTCACCCCTCCACTTT. Translation gives CASSQGRANSPLHF.

The gene calls are TRBV9 and TRBJ2-3; 7 bases are a match to TRBD2. The CDR3 extends over 15 amino acids. Unmatched junction bases numbered 8, after V lost 4 bases and J lost 3 bases. Germline V gives CDR1 SGDLS, CDR2 YYNGEE. The CDR3 DNA follows: TGTGCCAGCAGCTCGCAGCGGGATAGTACAGATACGCAGTATTTT. Protein product: CASSSQRDSTDTQYF. The full variable domain, rest sourced from reference TRBV9 and TRBJ2-3, is DSGVTQTPKHLITATGQRVTLRCSPRSGDLSVYWYQQSLDQGLQFLIQYYNGEERAKGNILERFSAQQFPDLHSELNLSSLELGDSALYFCASSSQRDSTDTQYFGPGTRLTVL.

This chain connects TRBV18 to TRBJ1-1; D possibly corresponds to TRBD1 (6 bases). Germline loops: CDR1 KGHSH, CDR2 LQKENI. V was pared by 1 base and J by 6 bases, with 24 bases between. This CDR3 region has 18 residues. The CDR3 here is CASSPQWGTGAGAAEAFF. CDR3 DNA sequence: TGTGCCAGCTCACCACAGTGGGGTACGGGCGCAGGGGCCGCTGAAGCTTTCTTT.

The chain couples TRBV5-4 to TRBJ2-3, with D perhaps given as TRBD1 or TRBD2 (5 bases each). Germline V gene sequence: CDR1 SGHNT, CDR2 YYREEE (reference sequence). V was pared by 3 bases and J by 8 bases, with 13 bases between. The CDR3 extends over 13 amino acids. The CDR3 here is CASSWDGAGTQYF. In DNA form, the CDR3 reads TGTGCCAGCAGCTGGGACGGCGCGGGTACGCAGTATTTT.

This clone was picked up a small number of times. The chain has TRBV4-3 and TRBJ2-7; D might be TRBD2 (5 bases). Between the trimmed V and J ends, which lost 1 base and 4 bases, there was a span of 11 bases. CDR1 and CDR2 from the germline V gene are LGHNA and YSLEER. CDR3 size: 14 residues. The CDR3 DNA sequence: TGCGCCAGCAGCCAAGGGATAGGGAGATACGAGCAGTACTTC. It encodes CASSQGIGRYEQYF.

The J gene is TRBJ1-1, the V gene TRBV5-1; no clear D. The CDR3 length is 15 residues. Germline CDR1 SGHRS, CDR2 YFSETQ. The ends were cut back, 0 bases at V and 4 bases at J, with 13 bases in the middle. The CDR3 coding sequence is TGCGCCAGCAGCTTGGCCGGACCGCCAGGCACTGAAGCTTTCTTT. Its translation is CASSLAGPPGTEAFF.

This rearrangement joins TRBV6-6 to TRBJ1-2; the D is unclear. Between the trimmed V and J ends, which lost 7 bases and 0 bases, there was a span of 15 bases. From germline, CDR1 is MNHNY and CDR2 SVGAGI (reference sequence). CDR3 length equals 15 residues. CDR3 protein: CASIPVKGANYGYTF. The CDR3 nucleotides read TGTGCCAGCATCCCCGTCAAAGGAGCTAACTATGGCTACACCTTC.

The chain is built from TRBV7-2 and TRBJ2-5; 13 bases are shared with TRBD2. V dropped 6 bases and J dropped 2; count of bases not matched to a gene: 6. The germline CDR1 and CDR2 sequences are SGHTA and FQGNSA. This CDR3 comprises 16 residues. The CDR3 region is CASRQGLAGSQETQYF. The CDR3 DNA reads TGTGCCAGCAGGCAGGGACTAGCGGGGTCTCAAGAGACCCAGTACTTC.

CDR3 DNA sequence: TGTGCCAGCAGTTTAGTCAGGGACACTGAAGCTTTCTTT. Translated: CASSLVRDTEAFF. The chain combines TRBV27 with TRBJ1-1, with D possibly TRBD1 on 5 matching bases. This CDR3 region has 13 residues. Between the trimmed V and J ends, which lost 2 bases and 3 bases, there was a span of 7 bases. Germline V gives CDR1 MNHEY, CDR2 SMNVEV (reference sequence).

The V call is TRBV6-5, the J call TRBJ1-2; TRBD1 aligns across 10 bases. The germline V gene encodes CDR1 MNHEY and CDR2 SVGAGI. J was trimmed by 4 bases and V by 6 bases; bases with no gene match: 8. The CDR3 runs to 15 residues. The CDR3 nucleotides read TGTGCCAGCAGCTCGGACAGGGGGTCTCTCTATGGCTACACCTTC. Encoded protein: CASSSDRGSLYGYTF.

This clone was counted between two and nine times. The junction departs from germline at one end; a sequencing error may be responsible. The rearrangement joins TRBV7-9 to TRBJ1-3, with D unclear. CDR1 and CDR2 from the germline V gene are SEHNR and FQNEAQ (reference sequence). The CDR3 extends over 12 amino acids. This CDR3 reads CASSLTGDTIYF. CDR3 DNA: TGTGCCAGCAGCCTGACTGGAGACACCATATATTTT.

CDR3 sequence (DNA): TGTGCCAGCGCCGGGACTAGCGGGAGAGGTCGAACCGGGGAGCTGTTTTTT. Its protein is CASAGTSGRGRTGELFF. The chain links TRBV5-8 to TRBJ2-2; 14 bases line up with TRBD2. Germline CDR1 SGHTS, CDR2 YDEGEE. There are 17 residues in the CDR3. V shed 7 bases and J 5 bases; nucleotides not matched to a gene: 10.

This rearrangement joins TRBV11-3 to TRBJ1-5; possible D gene TRBD1, 6 bases. Trimming stripped 2 bases from V and 2 bases from J, with 19 bases between. This CDR3 comprises 18 residues. Germline lookup yields CDR1 SGHNT and CDR2 YENEEA. This chain's CDR3 is CASSLYRASSSGNQPQHF. CDR3 in DNA: TGTGCCAGCAGCTTATACAGGGCTAGTTCTAGCGGCAATCAGCCCCAGCATTTT. Supplemented by reference TRBV11-3 and TRBJ1-5, the full variable domain reads EAGVVQSPRYKIIEKKQPVAFWCNPISGHNTLYWYLQNLGQGPELLIRYENEEAVDDSQLPKDRFSAERLKGVDSTLKIQPAELGDSAVYLCASSLYRASSSGNQPQHFGDGTRLSIL.